The 9 T cell receptor beta chains listed next were all sequenced from one sample in a study of B cell selection in AIRE deficiency. The regulatory T cell sort gate was CD4+CD25hiCD127low/negative. Here immunoSEQ multiplex PCR was the method, and the copy in TCRdb shows in-frame clones only, minus some. The top ten clones hold approximately 2.8% of a sample with more than 4,500 clones, more than 75% of them seen once. Specimen: Tregs sorted from PBMCs. The receptors were sampled from a human donor with AIRE deficiency.

This chain uses TRBV5-4 with TRBJ2-7; D not certain. Trimming removed 3 bases from V and 2 bases from J, with 18 bases in between. This CDR3 has 16 amino acids. Germline V gives CDR1 SGHNT, CDR2 YYREEE (reference sequence). The CDR3 loop reads CASSSRTAASPYEQYF. CDR3 coding DNA: TGTGCCAGCAGCTCGAGGACGGCCGCTTCTCCCTACGAGCAGTACTTC.

The J gene is TRBJ1-3, the V gene TRBV18; D remains ambiguous. The CDR3 is 13 amino acids. Trimming removed 8 bases at V and 0 bases at J, with 8 bases between. The V gene's germline CDR1 is KGHSH and CDR2 LQKENI. As DNA, the CDR3 is TGTGCCAGCACAACAAGCTCTGGAAACACCATATATTTT. Its protein is CASTTSSGNTIYF.

The CDR3 sequence is CASSQGLSPGQGIGWETQYF. The CDR3 nucleotides are TGCGCCAGCAGCCAAGGGCTGTCCCCGGGACAGGGTATAGGGTGGGAGACCCAGTACTTC. The J gene is TRBJ2-5, the V gene TRBV4-3; 9 bases agree with TRBD1. The germline CDR1 and CDR2 sequences are LGHNA and YSLEER. V trimming: 1 base; J trimming: 5 bases; junction bases outside the gene matches: 20. The CDR3 consists of 20 residues.

This clone has just a few counts. This rearrangement joins TRBV5-1 to TRBJ1-5; D is possibly TRBD1 (6 bases). CDR3 length: 14 amino acids. Germline V CDR1 and CDR2: SGHRS, YFSETQ. V lost 0 bases, J lost 7 bases, and 11 bases lay in between. CDR3 nucleotide sequence: TGCGCCAGCAGCTTGGACGGGGGCGGGCAGCCCCAGCATTTT. It is translated as CASSLDGGGQPQHF.

The V and J genes are TRBV27 and TRBJ2-5, with D uncertain. Trimming took off 5 bases at V and 7 bases at J, with 11 bases between the two ends. Germline V gene lookup returns CDR1 MNHEY and CDR2 SMNVEV (reference sequence). This CDR3 is built from 12 residues. DNA for the CDR3: TGTGCCAGCAGTGCTGGCGCCGGGACCCAGTACTTC. Residues: CASSAGAGTQYF.

This clone appeared once. The chain links TRBV7-2 to TRBJ1-4; the D is unclear. The CDR3 loop spans 12 amino acids. The germline V gene encodes CDR1 SGHTA and CDR2 FQGNSA. Trimming removed 2 bases from V and 8 bases from J, with 6 bases in between. This CDR3 is CASSLSREKLFF. The CDR3, as DNA: TGTGCCAGCAGCTTAAGCCGGGAAAAACTGTTTTTT.

This clone turned up a few times. The chain combines TRBV6-5 with TRBJ2-7, with 7 bases aligning to TRBD1. Germline V gene lookup returns CDR1 MNHEY and CDR2 SVGAGI. The CDR3 contains 13 residues. Trimming at V came to 8 bases and at J to 4 bases, leaving 8 bases not matched to a gene. The CDR3 DNA follows: TGTGCCAGCCGCAACAGGGGAAGGTACGAGCAGTACTTC. Translating it yields CASRNRGRYEQYF.

The gene calls are TRBV18 and TRBJ1-5; D might be TRBD1 (6 bases). CDR3 length: 15 residues. Per the germline V gene, CDR1 is KGHSH and CDR2 is LQKENI. V lost 4 bases to trimming and J lost 1 base, with 11 bases between them. CDR3 in amino acids: CASSLAGASNQPQHF. The CDR3 DNA sequence: TGTGCCAGCTCACTTGCGGGGGCGAGCAATCAGCCCCAGCATTTT. The full variable domain, in which reference TRBV18 and TRBJ1-5 provide the parts outside the CDR3, is NAGVMQNPRHLVRRRGQEARLRCSPMKGHSHVYWYRQLPEEGLKFMVYLQKENIIDESGMPKERFSAEFPKEGPSILRIQQVVRGDSAAYFCASSLAGASNQPQHFGDGTRLSIL.

This chain uses TRBV6-5 with TRBJ2-7; D ambiguous. V lost 2 bases to trimming and J lost 2 bases, with 4 bases between them. The CDR3 totals 12 residues. Germline-derived CDR1 and CDR2 are MNHEY and SVGAGI. CDR3 region: CASSYVAYEQYF. For the CDR3, the DNA is TGTGCCAGCAGTTACGTGGCCTACGAGCAGTACTTC.